The 17 T cell receptor beta chains below were found in one sample sequenced in a study of T cell responses to AZD1222 COVID-19 vaccine. Produced via immunoSEQ multiplex PCR; TCRdb's table is partial and in-frame only. The data show approximately 140,000 clones, with about 91% seen just once and 1.4% to 1.5% held by the top ten. Sequences were derived from peripheral blood, sampled on day 0 of AZD1222 vaccination. The source is an adult in good health.

This rearrangement joins TRBV14 to TRBJ1-2; D call uncertain. Germline loops: CDR1 SGHDN, CDR2 FVKESK. This CDR3 region has 15 residues. Deletions cut 0 bases from V and 6 bases from J, with 14 bases between. This chain's CDR3 is CASSQDHVDPDGYTF. CDR3 bases: TGTGCCAGCAGCCAAGATCATGTGGATCCTGATGGCTACACCTTC. Full variable domain (remainder filled in from reference TRBV14 and TRBJ1-2): EAGVTQFPSHSVIEKGQTVTLRCDPISGHDNLYWYRRVMGKEIKFLLHFVKESKQDESGMPNNRFLAERTGGTYSTLKVQPAELEDSGVYFCASSQDHVDPDGYTFGSGTRLTVV.

The chain uses TRBV14 and TRBJ1-1, with a possible D match to TRBD1 (6 bases). This CDR3 spans 15 amino acids. Deletions cut 3 bases from V and 5 bases from J, with 16 bases between. CDR1 and CDR2 from the germline V gene are SGHDN and FVKESK. The CDR3 sequence: CASSQKGGVRTEAFF. CDR3 bases: TGTGCCAGCAGCCAGAAAGGGGGGGTGAGGACTGAAGCTTTCTTT.

The rearrangement joins TRBV19 to TRBJ2-7, with TRBD1 as a possible D gene (5 bases). CDR3 length equals 14 residues. V shed 1 base and J shed 2 bases, with 9 bases lying between them. Germline V CDR1 and CDR2: LNHDA, SQIVND (reference sequence). The CDR3 region has the DNA TGTGCCAGTAGTATAGGGGCAGGGCCCTACGAGCAGTACTTC. Protein sequence: CASSIGAGPYEQYF.

This clone was seen just once. The CDR3 bases are TGTGCCAGCAGCGCCATGGGGAGCTCCAAACCGTTCTTC. This sequence encodes CASSAMGSSKPFF. The genes are TRBV7-3 and TRBJ2-1; D is perhaps TRBD2 (5 bases). In germline, CDR1 is SGHTA, CDR2 FQGTGA. This CDR3 is built from 13 residues. The V end lost 5 bases, the J end lost 15 bases, and 20 bases lay between the germline ends.

The genes are TRBV18 and TRBJ2-2, with D hard to call. Trimming took off 6 bases at V and 3 bases at J, with 14 bases between the two ends. Germline V gives CDR1 KGHSH, CDR2 LQKENI. This CDR3 spans 15 amino acids. CDR3 sequence reads: CASSSMRQDTGELFF. The CDR3 DNA follows: TGTGCCAGCTCCTCAATGCGACAAGACACCGGGGAGCTGTTTTTT. Full variable domain (remainder filled in from reference TRBV18 and TRBJ2-2): NAGVMQNPRHLVRRRGQEARLRCSPMKGHSHVYWYRQLPEEGLKFMVYLQKENIIDESGMPKERFSAEFPKEGPSILRIQQVVRGDSAAYFCASSSMRQDTGELFFGEGSRLTVL.

The rearrangement uses TRBV23-1 and TRBJ1-3; D is ambiguous. TRBV23-1 is annotated as an ORF whose role is uncertain. V lost 0 bases and J lost 0, with 3 bases in between. CDR3 length: 14 residues. This CDR3 is CASSQSISGNTIYF. The CDR3 bases are TGCGCCAGCAGTCAATCGATCTCTGGAAACACCATATATTTT.

The gene calls are TRBV19 and TRBJ1-4, with D unresolved. The germline gives CDR1 LNHDA, CDR2 SQIVND (reference sequence). The CDR3 spans 10 residues. V lost 11 bases, J lost 8 bases, and 9 bases lay in between. In DNA, the CDR3 is TGTGCCTCTAAAGGAGAAAAACTGTTTTTT. It is translated as CASKGEKLFF.

The chain uses TRBV12-3 or TRBV12-4 and TRBJ1-2; D remains unclear. The CDR3 runs 13 residues. V lost 5 bases, J lost 8 bases, and 15 bases lay in between. CDR3 in DNA: TGTGCCAGCAGTGTTCAGGTAGTCGTGGGCTACACCTTC. As protein: CASSVQVVVGYTF.

V gene TRBV5-6 combines with J gene TRBJ2-7; 8 bases align to TRBD2. Germline CDR1 is SGHDT and CDR2 is YYEEEE. Trimming removed 0 bases from V and 0 bases from J; junction bases left unmatched: 2. The length of the CDR3 is 15 residues. The CDR3 spells CASSLGTSSSYEQYF. In nucleotides, the CDR3 is TGTGCCAGCAGCTTGGGGACTAGCAGCTCCTACGAGCAGTACTTC.

The rearrangement links TRBV12-3 or TRBV12-4 to TRBJ2-7, with TRBD2 matching over 7 bases. V lost 6 bases, J lost 5 bases, and 4 bases stayed unmatched. The CDR3 sequence is 12 residues long. The CDR3: CASSDGRNEQYF. The CDR3 region has the DNA TGTGCCAGCAGCGACGGGAGGAACGAGCAGTACTTC.

The chain recombines TRBV4-1 with TRBJ1-2, with 8 nucleotides matching TRBD1. CDR3 length equals 15 residues. Germline values: CDR1 MGHRA, CDR2 YSYEKL. The ends lost 0 bases at V and 0 bases at J; junction bases unmatched: 0. Here the CDR3 reads CASSQEDRANYGYTF. The CDR3 DNA reads TGCGCCAGCAGCCAAGAGGACAGGGCTAACTATGGCTACACCTTC.

V is TRBV19 and J is TRBJ2-2; TRBD2 matches at 8 bases. The J segment lost 1 base and the V segment lost 3 bases, leaving 1 base of the junction unmatched. CDR3 length: 15 residues. In germline, CDR1 is LNHDA, CDR2 SQIVND (reference sequence). The CDR3 coding sequence is TGTGCCAGTAGTATGCTAGCGGGGAACACCGGGGAGCTGTTTTTT. Residues: CASSMLAGNTGELFF.

CDR3 amino acids: CASRARQGPTYEQYF. CDR3 coding DNA: TGTGCCAGTAGGGCGAGACAGGGACCTACCTACGAGCAGTACTTC. The chain recombines TRBV19 with TRBJ2-7, with 7 positions matching TRBD1. Germline V gene sequence: CDR1 LNHDA, CDR2 SQIVND (reference sequence). The CDR3 is 15 residues long. J was trimmed by 2 bases and V by 6 bases; bases with no gene match: 10.

V is TRBV27 and J is TRBJ1-3; possible D gene TRBD1, 6 bases. The CDR3 runs to 17 residues. Looked up from germline, CDR1 is MNHEY and CDR2 is SMNVEV (reference sequence). The V gene lost 6 bases and the J gene lost 0 bases, with 18 bases spanning the gap. CDR3 sequence (DNA): TGTGCCAGCAGCTTTTCCGGGACACCATACTCTGGAAACACCATATATTTT. The encoded protein is CASSFSGTPYSGNTIYF.

Turning to this clone: The junction departs from germline at one end; a sequencing error may be responsible. The CDR3: CASSSDRIAYAQYF. The CDR3 DNA is TGTGCCAGCAGCTCGGACAGGATAGCCTACGCGCAGTACTTC. The chain joins TRBV11-3 to TRBJ2-7; 7 bases fit TRBD1. Germline-derived CDR1 and CDR2 are SGHNT and YENEEA. This CDR3 spans 14 amino acids.

The chain links TRBV5-8 to TRBJ1-2, with TRBD1 identical over 7 bases. The CDR3 consists of 16 residues. J lost 1 base, V lost 4 bases, and 10 bases had no gene match. Germline V CDR1 and CDR2: SGHTS, YDEGEE. The CDR3 nucleotides read TGTGCCAGCAGCGCGCGGACAGGAGTTCATAACTATGGCTACACCTTC. This gives the protein CASSARTGVHNYGYTF.

This chain uses TRBV20-1 with TRBJ2-7; D may be TRBD1 or TRBD2 (5 bases each). CDR1 and CDR2 from the germline V gene are DFQATT and SNEGSKA (reference sequence). CDR3 length: 11 residues. V lost 3 bases to trimming and J lost 10 bases, with 13 bases between them. CDR3 bases: TGCAGTGCTAGCCCCGTGGGGGAACAGTACTTC. This translates into CSASPVGEQYF.